One and the same sample provided the 30 T cell receptor beta chains below, sequenced in a study of blood T cell repertoires in COVID-19. The protocol was immunoSEQ multiplex PCR, while the TCRdb copy is restricted to in-frame clones and leaves out a portion. The sample holds about 70,000 clones, approximately 80% seen once. The specimen sequenced was peripheral blood. The receptors here all came from an elderly woman with active or convalescent COVID-19.

The J gene is TRBJ2-1, the V gene TRBV4-2; D is ambiguous. Germline V gene data show CDR1 as LGHNA and CDR2 as YNFKEQ. Trimming removed 0 bases at V and 6 bases at J, with 15 bases between. This CDR3 region has 16 residues. DNA of the CDR3: TGTGCCAGCAGCCAAGATCCCTTGAGTAGCCCCAATGAGCAGTTCTTC. Its protein is CASSQDPLSSPNEQFF.

The chain is built from TRBV5-1 and TRBJ2-7; the match to TRBD1 covers 9 bases. This CDR3 comprises 14 residues. CDR1 is SGHRS and CDR2 is YFSETQ in the germline V gene. J was trimmed by 3 bases and V by 8 bases; bases with no gene match: 9. The CDR3 nucleotides are TGCGCCAGTCATCGGGGACAGGGTGACTACGAGCAGTACTTC. As protein: CASHRGQGDYEQYF.

The chain couples TRBV18 to TRBJ2-5, with 11 bases aligning to TRBD2. From germline, CDR1 is KGHSH and CDR2 LQKENI. After removal of 6 bases from V and 4 bases from J, the junction contained 7 bases not matched to a gene. The CDR3 contains 15 residues. CDR3: CASSPVAGGPETQYF. The CDR3 coding sequence is TGTGCCAGCTCCCCGGTAGCGGGGGGGCCAGAGACCCAGTACTTC.

V usage is TRBV6-5 and J usage is TRBJ2-5; 7 positions agree with TRBD2. This CDR3 is built from 14 residues. Per germline, CDR1 MNHEY and CDR2 SVGAGI. V shed 9 bases, J shed 5 bases, and the junction held 12 bases outside the gene matches. CDR3 loop: CASKSGGSGETQYF. CDR3 in DNA: TGTGCCAGTAAGAGCGGCGGGAGTGGGGAGACCCAGTACTTC.

The CDR3 here is CASSFQGHSTDTQYF. In nucleotides, the CDR3 is TGCGCCAGCAGCTTCCAGGGGCATAGCACAGATACGCAGTATTTT. The chain uses TRBV5-1 and TRBJ2-3; a possible D gene is TRBD1 (6 bases). CDR1 is SGHRS and CDR2 is YFSETQ in the germline V gene. The CDR3 extends over 15 amino acids. Between the trimmed V and J ends, which lost 2 bases and 0 bases, there was a span of 10 bases.

The rearrangement uses TRBV3-1 (or the pseudogene TRBV3-2) and TRBJ2-3, with 12 bases aligning to TRBD2. Germline V lookup: CDR1 LGHDT, CDR2 YNNKEL (reference sequence). V lost 0 bases to trimming and J lost 1 base; unmatched junction nucleotides: 5. The length of the CDR3 is 18 residues. The CDR3 sequence is CASSQDVLAGGGTDTQYF. The CDR3, as DNA: TGTGCCAGCAGCCAAGATGTTCTAGCGGGAGGGGGCACAGATACGCAGTATTTT.

In DNA, the CDR3 is TGTGCCAGCAGCCAGTCCGGGACAGGGAACGAAAAACTGTTTTTT. Protein sequence: CASSQSGTGNEKLFF. The V call is TRBV4-2, the J call TRBJ1-4, with 9 bases identical to TRBD1. The CDR3 runs to 15 residues. The V gene's germline CDR1 is LGHNA and CDR2 YNFKEQ. Unmatched junction bases numbered 7, after V lost 3 bases and J lost 8 bases.

This rearrangement joins TRBV20-1 to TRBJ2-1; 7 nucleotides match TRBD1. The CDR3 is 11 residues long. Trimming cost V 4 bases and J 9 bases; bases outside gene matches: 3. The V gene's germline CDR1 is DFQATT and CDR2 SNEGSKA (reference sequence). CDR3 sequence: CSANRGIEQFF. Written as DNA, the CDR3 is TGCAGTGCTAACAGGGGAATTGAGCAGTTCTTC.

Concerning this clone itself: Other DNA sequences in this sample translate to the same CDR3. V gene TRBV6-2 or TRBV6-3 combines with J gene TRBJ2-3; the match to TRBD2 covers 8 bases. The CDR3 extends over 15 amino acids. After removal of 5 bases from V and 0 bases from J, the junction contained 4 bases not matched to a gene. Per the germline V gene, CDR1 is MNHEY and CDR2 is SVGEGT. CDR3 DNA: TGTGCCAGCAGTATAGCGGGGAGCAGCACAGATACGCAGTATTTT. It encodes CASSIAGSSTDTQYF.

This chain uses TRBV5-1 with TRBJ2-1; 8 positions match TRBD2. V shed 1 base, J shed 4 bases, and the junction held 7 bases outside the gene matches. Germline assignment: CDR1 SGHRS and CDR2 YFSETQ. The CDR3 spans 16 residues. The CDR3 DNA follows: TGCGCCAGCAGCTTGAGGAGCGGGGGCCTGTACAATGAGCAGTTCTTC. This sequence encodes CASSLRSGGLYNEQFF.

CDR3 sequence (DNA): TGTGCCAGCAGCTTTAACGGGGATGAGCAGTTCTTC. It specifies CASSFNGDEQFF. V gene TRBV7-3 combines with J gene TRBJ2-1; D might be TRBD2 (5 bases). From germline, CDR1 is SGHTA and CDR2 FQGTGA. Between the trimmed V and J ends, which lost 3 bases and 8 bases, there was a span of 8 bases. This CDR3 region has 12 residues.

The DNA for the CDR3 is TGTGCCAGCAGCTTTCCAGGGACTGGAAACACCATATATTTT. Its protein product is CASSFPGTGNTIYF. This chain uses TRBV11-3 with TRBJ1-3; a weak D match, TRBD1 (5 bases). Deletions cut 3 bases from V and 2 bases from J, with 8 bases between. Germline CDR1 and CDR2: SGHNT and YENEEA. The CDR3 totals 14 residues.

The chain has TRBV6-5 and TRBJ2-2, with TRBD1 matching over 7 bases. The V gene's germline CDR1 is MNHEY and CDR2 SVGAGI. The CDR3 has 15 amino acids. The trim removed 6 bases at V and 1 base at J, leaving 5 bases unmatched. CDR3 sequence (DNA): TGTGCCAGCAGAACTGGGACAGTGAACACCGGGGAGCTGTTTTTT. Residues: CASRTGTVNTGELFF.

This sequence joins TRBV11-2 and TRBJ1-1, with D possibly TRBD1 on 6 matching bases. The CDR3 is 15 residues long. Trimming left V 0 bases short and J 0 bases short, with 8 bases between. Germline lookup yields CDR1 SGHAT and CDR2 FQNNGV. CDR3 nucleotide sequence: TGTGCCAGCAGCTTAGACGGACAGATGAACACTGAAGCTTTCTTT. Translation gives CASSLDGQMNTEAFF.

The rearrangement uses TRBV6-5 and TRBJ2-2, with D perhaps matching TRBD1 (6 bases). The CDR3 is 15 amino acids. Looked up from germline, CDR1 is MNHEY and CDR2 is SVGAGI. The ends were cut back, 9 bases at V and 2 bases at J, with 16 bases in the middle. The CDR3 here is CASKTDRKNTGELFF. For the CDR3, the DNA is TGTGCCAGTAAAACGGACAGAAAAAACACCGGGGAGCTGTTTTTT.

The chain is built from TRBV7-2 and TRBJ2-1; weak D call: TRBD2 (6 bases). The CDR3 has 18 amino acids. Germline V gene sequence: CDR1 SGHTA, CDR2 FQGNSA. Trimming removed 1 base at V and 0 bases at J, with 16 bases between. Here the CDR3 reads CASSLGLGAGGSYNEQFF. The CDR3 nucleotides are TGTGCCAGCAGCTTAGGATTGGGAGCGGGCGGCTCCTACAATGAGCAGTTCTTC.

The chain combines TRBV6-2 or TRBV6-3 with TRBJ2-3; the match to TRBD1 covers 7 bases. Per germline, CDR1 MNHEY and CDR2 SVGEGT. The V segment lost 5 bases and the J segment 2 bases; nucleotides outside the gene matches: 4. The CDR3 has 14 residues. The CDR3 here is CASSPGQNTDTQYF. DNA for the CDR3: TGTGCCAGCAGTCCGGGACAGAACACAGATACGCAGTATTTT.

The V gene is TRBV24-1, the J gene TRBJ1-1, with D possibly matching TRBD1 (5 bases). Trimming cost V 5 bases and J 6 bases, with 15 bases left between them. CDR3 length: 14 amino acids. Germline CDR1 KGHDR, CDR2 SFDVKD. The CDR3 DNA is TGTGCCACCAGTGGCGGTAGGAGGGGATCTGAAGCTTTCTTT. It is translated as CATSGGRRGSEAFF.

This rearrangement joins TRBV6-2 or TRBV6-3 to TRBJ2-2; D not resolved. CDR3 length: 15 amino acids. Trimming cost V 6 bases and J 1 base, with 12 bases left between them. CDR1 and CDR2 (germline): MNHEY, SVGEGT. The CDR3 protein is CASSDNKWNTGELFF. The DNA of the CDR3 is TGTGCCAGCAGCGACAATAAGTGGAACACCGGGGAGCTGTTTTTT.

V gene TRBV7-2 combines with J gene TRBJ2-7, with 7 nucleotides matching TRBD1. Germline values: CDR1 SGHTA, CDR2 FQGNSA. V trimming: 4 bases; J trimming: 5 bases; junction bases outside the gene matches: 2. CDR3 length: 12 residues. The CDR3 sequence: CASSYTGDEQYF. In DNA, the CDR3 is TGTGCCAGCAGCTACACAGGGGACGAGCAGTACTTC.

The chain employs TRBV5-4 and TRBJ2-2, with 10 bases lining up with TRBD1. CDR3 size: 12 residues. CDR1 and CDR2 (germline): SGHNT, YYREEE (reference sequence). With V trimmed by 3 bases and J by 13 bases, 3 bases remained unmatched. CDR3 sequence (DNA): TGTGCCAGCAGCTGGACAGGGGGGATGCTGTTTTTT. Translation: CASSWTGGMLFF. The full variable domain, completed using reference TRBV5-4 and TRBJ2-2, is ETGVTQSPTHLIKTRGQQVTLRCSSQSGHNTVSWYQQALGQGPQFIFQYYREEENGRGNFPPRFSGLQFPNYSSELNVNALELDDSALYLCASSWTGGMLFFGEGSRLTVL.

J is TRBJ1-2 and V is TRBV7-9; D is unresolved. The CDR3 runs to 13 residues. Germline lookup yields CDR1 SEHNR and CDR2 FQNEAQ (reference sequence). V was cut by 2 bases and J by 3 bases, with 7 bases left in between. The CDR3 nucleotides read TGTGCCAGCAGCTTACTTACAGACTATGGCTACACCTTC. This gives the protein CASSLLTDYGYTF.

The chain joins TRBV21-1 to TRBJ2-7; no check of the table's D call, TRBD1, against the DNA was made. TRBV21-1 counts as a pseudogene. This CDR3 is 15 amino acids long. CDR3 in amino acids: CASSTDRGSAYEQYF. The DNA of the CDR3 is TGTGCCAGCAGCACCGACAGGGGCAGTGCCTACGAGCAGTACTTC.

The J gene is TRBJ1-4, the V gene TRBV28; unclear D gene. Germline CDR1 reads MDHEN; CDR2 reads SYDVKM. Trimming shortened V by 5 bases and J by 2 bases, and 12 bases separated the two germline ends. CDR3 length: 15 amino acids. The CDR3 DNA reads TGTGCCAGCAGTCCCCGCGGGTGGACTAATGAAAAACTGTTTTTT. Its protein is CASSPRGWTNEKLFF. The entire variable domain, with the rest obtained from reference TRBV28 and TRBJ1-4, is as follows: DVKVTQSSRYLVKRTGEKVFLECVQDMDHENMFWYRQDPGLGLRLIYFSYDVKMKEKGDIPEGYSVSREKKERFSLILESASTNQTSMYLCASSPRGWTNEKLFFGSGTQLSVL.

This rearrangement joins TRBV9 to TRBJ2-5, with TRBD2 identical over 10 bases. The CDR3 spans 18 residues. The ends lost 3 bases at V and 4 bases at J; junction bases unmatched: 15. CDR1 is SGDLS, CDR2 YYNGEE, per germline. The CDR3 here is CASSEALGSGGAGETQYF. CDR3 in DNA: TGTGCCAGCAGCGAGGCCCTCGGGAGCGGGGGGGCTGGAGAGACCCAGTACTTC.

This clone was recorded only once. The genes are TRBV4-3 and TRBJ2-7, with TRBD1 identical over 9 bases. The V segment lost 4 bases and the J segment 3 bases; nucleotides outside the gene matches: 10. This CDR3 region has 16 residues. Per the germline V gene, CDR1 is LGHNA and CDR2 is YSLEER. The CDR3 is CASSLSAGTGLYEQYF. DNA for the CDR3: TGCGCCAGCAGCCTAAGCGCCGGGACAGGGCTCTACGAGCAGTACTTC.

This chain connects TRBV7-9 to TRBJ2-3; D is perhaps TRBD2 (5 bases). Per the germline V gene, CDR1 is SEHNR and CDR2 is FQNEAQ (reference sequence). This CDR3 region has 15 residues. Trimming took off 1 base at V and 4 bases at J, with 12 bases between the two ends. The CDR3 nucleotides read TGTGCCAGCAGCTTAGTGGGAGTCCCCGCAGATACGCAGTATTTT. As protein: CASSLVGVPADTQYF.

The chain carries TRBV24-1 and TRBJ2-3; D is undetermined. The CDR3 loop spans 15 amino acids. Germline V CDR1 and CDR2: KGHDR, SFDVKD. V was pared by 5 bases and J by 8 bases, with 19 bases between. CDR3 loop: CATSVGGTAMGTQYF. CDR3 nucleotides: TGTGCCACCAGTGTTGGCGGAACCGCAATGGGTACGCAGTATTTT.

This chain joins TRBV18 and TRBJ1-3, with a weak D call TRBD1 (5 bases). The CDR3 is made up of 16 amino acids. The germline V gene encodes CDR1 KGHSH and CDR2 LQKENI. Trimming stripped 2 bases from V and 0 bases from J, with 11 bases between. CDR3 region: CASSPTGTNSGNTIYF. CDR3 in DNA: TGTGCCAGCTCACCAACAGGCACCAACTCTGGAAACACCATATATTTT.

The rearrangement uses TRBV7-9 and TRBJ1-1; D may be TRBD1 (5 bases). Trimming took off 1 base at V and 4 bases at J, with 13 bases between the two ends. Per germline, CDR1 SEHNR and CDR2 FQNEAQ (reference sequence). This CDR3 comprises 15 residues. CDR3 region: CASSLVPGGGTEAFF. The DNA for the CDR3 is TGTGCCAGCAGCTTAGTTCCAGGCGGGGGCACTGAAGCTTTCTTT.